These 15 T cell receptor beta chains were sequenced from one sample in a study of control samples from healthy donors and cancer patients. Clones were sequenced by immunoSEQ multiplex PCR, and TCRdb holds only the in-frame ones, with some missing. In the table there are about 140,000 clones, about nine tenths of which are singletons. Sequencing input: blood. These receptors came from a man in his thirties or forties in good health.

Only one count was recorded for this clone. V gene TRBV28 combines with J gene TRBJ1-2; D not resolved. Germline CDR1 reads MDHEN; CDR2 reads SYDVKM. The CDR3 consists of 17 residues. V was pared by 10 bases and J by 1 base, with 25 bases between. The CDR3 region has the DNA TGTGCCACCTATAAACCCCGGGAACTAAGCCATAACTATGGCTACACCTTC. Translating gives CATYKPRELSHNYGYTF.

The genes are TRBV19 and TRBJ1-1, with D possibly being TRBD1 (5 bases). Germline loops: CDR1 LNHDA, CDR2 SQIVND (reference sequence). Trimming removed 6 bases at V and 3 bases at J, with 11 bases between. CDR3 length: 13 residues. CDR3: CASRRQTYTEAFF. The CDR3 DNA is TGTGCCAGTAGACGACAGACCTACACTGAAGCTTTCTTT. Looking up the rest from reference TRBV19 and TRBJ1-1 gives the full variable domain: DGGITQSPKYLFRKEGQNVTLSCEQNLNHDAMYWYRQDPGQGLRLIYYSQIVNDFQKGDIAEGYSVSREKKESFPLTVTSAQKNPTAFYLCASRRQTYTEAFFGQGTRLTVV.

This clone was seen only a few times. The rearrangement joins TRBV6-5 to TRBJ1-2; 10 bases fit TRBD1. Germline-derived CDR1 and CDR2 are MNHEY and SVGAGI. There are 14 residues in the CDR3. V shed 6 bases, J shed 8 bases, and the junction held 9 bases outside the gene matches. CDR3 DNA sequence: TGTGCCAGCAGGCAGACGGGACAGGGGAGCGGCTACACCTTC. As protein: CASRQTGQGSGYTF.

In the case of this clone: Germline is not matched at one junction end, which may reflect a read error. The chain couples TRBV10-1 to TRBJ1-2, with 8 nucleotides matching TRBD1. The CDR3 runs 12 residues. CDR1 and CDR2 from the germline V gene are WNHNN and SYGVQD (reference sequence). CDR3 nucleotides: TGCGCCAGCACCGTCAGGAGGACAGGGTGCGCCTTC. This codes for CASTVRRTGCAF.

The V call is TRBV25-1, the J call TRBJ2-5; 7 bases are shared with TRBD1. Germline V lookup: CDR1 MGHDK, CDR2 SYGVNS. V dropped 0 bases and J dropped 5; count of bases not matched to a gene: 15. The CDR3 runs to 18 residues. The DNA for the CDR3 is TGTGCCAGCAGTGAATATATCGAGGTTAAGGGGGCAGGGGAGACCCAGTACTTC. Protein: CASSEYIEVKGAGETQYF.

J is TRBJ2-1 and V is TRBV2; a weak D match, TRBD2 (6 bases). Trimming shortened V by 3 bases and J by 5 bases, and 14 bases separated the two germline ends. Per germline, CDR1 SNHLY and CDR2 FYNNEI. There are 15 residues in the CDR3. The CDR3 nucleotides are TGTGCCAGCAGTGAGTCTAGCGCAAAGAACAATGAGCAGTTCTTC. This gives the protein CASSESSAKNNEQFF.

The chain combines TRBV6-1 with TRBJ1-5, with TRBD1 as a possible D gene (5 bases). Germline V lookup: CDR1 MNHNS, CDR2 SASEGT. With 2 bases removed from V and 1 base from J, the gap between germline ends came to 12 bases. The CDR3 runs to 16 residues. CDR3 region: CASSESRAISNQPQHF. The CDR3 region has the DNA TGTGCCAGCAGTGAAAGCAGGGCCATAAGCAATCAGCCCCAGCATTTT.

The rearrangement links TRBV1 to TRBJ2-7; no DNA check was done on the table's D call, TRBD2. TRBV1 is noted as a pseudogene. The CDR3 consists of 18 residues. DNA of the CDR3: TGCACCAGCAGCCAAGCCGGGGACAAAGCGGGAGGTGCCTACGAGCAGTACTTC. Translation: CTSSQAGDKAGGAYEQYF.

CDR3 nucleotide sequence: TGTGCCAGCAGTTATACCCGGGGCACTGGGGCAGATACGCAGTATTTT. This gives the protein CASSYTRGTGADTQYF. This rearrangement joins TRBV6-2 or TRBV6-3 to TRBJ2-3, with D perhaps matching TRBD1 or TRBD2 (5 bases each). CDR1 is MNHEY and CDR2 is SVGEGT in the germline V gene. This CDR3 spans 16 amino acids. V was pared by 3 bases and J by 4 bases, with 17 bases between.

The V and J genes are TRBV7-9 and TRBJ2-2, with 7 positions matching TRBD1. V trimming: 6 bases; J trimming: 6 bases; junction bases outside the gene matches: 10. The CDR3 sequence is 15 residues long. Germline values: CDR1 SEHNR, CDR2 FQNEAQ (reference sequence). CDR3 DNA sequence: TGTGCCAGCAGTCTCGCAGGGGGTATCGCCGGGGAGCTGTTTTTT. Protein sequence: CASSLAGGIAGELFF.

V and J are TRBV27 and TRBJ1-5; no clear D gene. The length of the CDR3 is 12 residues. The V end lost 5 bases, the J end lost 6 bases, and 8 bases lay between the germline ends. Per the germline V gene, CDR1 is MNHEY and CDR2 is SMNVEV (reference sequence). The CDR3 sequence: CASSRAGQPQHF. The DNA of the CDR3 is TGTGCCAGCAGTCGGGCGGGTCAGCCCCAGCATTTT.

This clone was counted a few times. The CDR3 DNA reads TGTGCCAGCAGCTCGACTGGGAGGGGCTCATATGGCTACACCTTC. Translating it yields CASSSTGRGSYGYTF. The V and J genes are TRBV11-2 and TRBJ1-2, with D possibly being TRBD1 (5 bases). CDR3 length: 15 residues. V lost 4 bases, J lost 5 bases, and 17 bases lay in between. Germline CDR1 SGHAT, CDR2 FQNNGV.

The gene calls are TRBV18 and TRBJ2-3; 8 positions match TRBD2. Unmatched junction bases numbered 4, after V lost 4 bases and J lost 4 bases. The CDR3 is 14 amino acids. The germline V gene has CDR1 KGHSH and CDR2 LQKENI. The CDR3 is CASSHSGSADTQYF. DNA for the CDR3: TGTGCCAGCTCACACAGCGGGAGTGCAGATACGCAGTATTTT.

This clone came up a few times. This chain connects TRBV4-2 to TRBJ2-7, with D unclear. V was trimmed by 0 bases and J by 0 bases, leaving 12 bases between them. CDR3 length equals 16 residues. Germline CDR1 LGHNA, CDR2 YNFKEQ. The CDR3 protein is CASSQEAATPSYEQYF. The DNA of the CDR3 is TGTGCCAGCAGCCAAGAAGCAGCGACACCCTCCTACGAGCAGTACTTC.

Only one count was recorded for this clone. V and J are TRBV29-1 and TRBJ2-2, with D unclear. Germline V gene lookup returns CDR1 SQVTM and CDR2 ANQGSEA. The V end was cut by 4 bases, the J end by 1 base, with 7 bases between. This CDR3 contains 13 residues. DNA for the CDR3: TGCAGCGTTGTTCTGGGGAACACCGGGGAGCTGTTTTTT. It translates to CSVVLGNTGELFF.